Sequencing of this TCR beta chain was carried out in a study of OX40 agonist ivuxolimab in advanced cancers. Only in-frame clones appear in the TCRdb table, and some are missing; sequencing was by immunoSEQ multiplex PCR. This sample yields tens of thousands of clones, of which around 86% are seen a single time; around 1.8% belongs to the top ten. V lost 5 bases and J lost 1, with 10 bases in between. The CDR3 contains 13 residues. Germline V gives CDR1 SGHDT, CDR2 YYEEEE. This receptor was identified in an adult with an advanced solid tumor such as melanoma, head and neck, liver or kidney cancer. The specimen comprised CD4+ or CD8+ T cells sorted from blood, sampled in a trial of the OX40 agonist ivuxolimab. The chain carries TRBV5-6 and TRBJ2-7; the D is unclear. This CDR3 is CASRSQTSYEQYF. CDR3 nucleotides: TGTGCCAGCAGAAGTCAGACTTCCTACGAGCAGTACTTC.